This T cell receptor (beta chain) was recovered during a study of cytomegalovirus exposure and HLA in healthy donors. Study-wide points: There were several of the most significant clusters that appeared linked to common viral pathogens in a later analysis. The listing of 150 to 200 TCR beta chains classed them as cytomegalovirus-associated.

A word on this clone: The target antigen is unknown.

The PCR ran on 60 Vbeta and 13 Jbeta primers. The assay was immunoSEQ multiplex PCR, and TCRdb's table has in-frame clones only and misses some. The data contain 200,000 or so clones, over 65% of them singletons. From germline, CDR1 is LNHDA and CDR2 SQIVND (reference sequence). The CDR3 has 12 residues. V lost 11 bases and J lost 4, with 14 bases in between. The source is a man between 18 and 29 years old in good health and CMV-seronegative. The sequencing sample was made of PBMCs. The genes are TRBV19 and TRBJ1-2; D ambiguous. Written as DNA, the CDR3 is TGTGCCTCCGCCCCGAGCGGCTATGGCTACACCTTC. It codes for CASAPSGYGYTF. Together with reference TRBV19 and TRBJ1-2, the CDR3 gives the full variable domain: DGGITQSPKYLFRKEGQNVTLSCEQNLNHDAMYWYRQDPGQGLRLIYYSQIVNDFQKGDIAEGYSVSREKKESFPLTVTSAQKNPTAFYLCASAPSGYGYTFGSGTRLTVV.